The TCR beta chain described here comes from a study of blood T cell repertoires in COVID-19. Turning to the study itself: Sites across the United States, Italy and Spain contributed samples from acute and convalescent COVID-19. The analysed material was cDNA or gDNA that came from T cells, B-cell-depleted T cells, or PBMCs.

V was pared by 8 bases and J by 4 bases, with 14 bases between. Per the germline V gene, CDR1 is ENHRY and CDR2 is SYGVKD. The CDR3 length is 13 residues. The Seattle patients joined while their infection was active and were tracked longitudinally afterward. Per the original methods: It was from reference gene primer amplification that nucleated cell counts were estimated. The repertoire was sequenced with immunoSEQ multiplex PCR; TCRdb's copy has only in-frame clones and lacks some. The V and J calls and clone size come from that table; D and trimming were worked out from the DNA. The repertoire has 250,000 to 300,000 clones, more than 85% of them found once; the top ten carry over 2%.

The specimen was peripheral blood. This TCR came from a woman aged 25 to 39 with COVID-19, enrolled during active disease. The rearrangement uses TRBV10-3 and TRBJ1-2; the D gene is possibly TRBD1 (5 bases). This CDR3 is CAIGASSVYGYTF. As DNA, the CDR3 is TGTGCCATCGGGGCCTCGTCGGTCTATGGCTACACCTTC.